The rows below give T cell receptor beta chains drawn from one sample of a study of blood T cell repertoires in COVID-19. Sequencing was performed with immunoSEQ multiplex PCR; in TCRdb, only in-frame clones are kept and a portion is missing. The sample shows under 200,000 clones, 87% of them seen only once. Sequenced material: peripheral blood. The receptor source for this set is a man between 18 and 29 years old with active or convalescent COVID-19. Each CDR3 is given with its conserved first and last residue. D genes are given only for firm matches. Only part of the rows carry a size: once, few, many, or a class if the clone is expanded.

CDR3nt: TGCGCCAGCAGCTTGAGTGCAGGGCCGAACACTGAAGCTTTCTTT
CDR3aa: CASSLSAGPNTEAFF
d_gene: NA
abundance: NA
v_gene: TRBV5-1
j_gene: TRBJ1-1

CDR3nt: TGTGCCAGCAGCTCCCGGGAGAGACCTGCCGAGCAGTACTTC
CDR3aa: CASSSRERPAEQYF
d_gene: NA
abundance: once
v_gene: TRBV11-3
j_gene: TRBJ2-7

CDR3nt: TGTGCCAGCAGCCCCGCGCAGGGGGCGATCGGGCCCGCCGGGGAGCTGTTTTTT
CDR3aa: CASSPAQGAIGPAGELFF
d_gene: TRBD1
abundance: NA
v_gene: TRBV5-4
j_gene: TRBJ2-2

CDR3nt: TGCAGCGCCCTCTCCGAGGCGTCCTACAATGAGCAGTTCTTC
CDR3aa: CSALSEASYNEQFF
d_gene: NA
abundance: NA
v_gene: TRBV29-1
j_gene: TRBJ2-1

CDR3nt: TGTGCCAGTAGTATCGGAGGGCTAGAGACCCAGTACTTC
CDR3aa: CASSIGGLETQYF
d_gene: NA
abundance: once
v_gene: TRBV19
j_gene: TRBJ2-5

CDR3nt: TGTGCCAGCAGTTTTCCCCCCCGGCAGCCCCAGCATTTT
CDR3aa: CASSFPPRQPQHF
d_gene: NA
abundance: NA
v_gene: TRBV12-3/TRBV12-4
j_gene: TRBJ1-5

CDR3nt: TGTGCCAGCAGCCTAACGGACAGGAACACTGAAGCTTTCTTT
CDR3aa: CASSLTDRNTEAFF
d_gene: NA
abundance: once
v_gene: TRBV3-1/TRBV3-2
j_gene: TRBJ1-1

CDR3nt: TGTGCCAGCAGTTACGAGGGACAGGGGGTTTACGGCTACACCTTC
CDR3aa: CASSYEGQGVYGYTF
d_gene: TRBD1
abundance: NA
v_gene: TRBV6-5
j_gene: TRBJ1-2

CDR3nt: TGTGCCAGCAGCTTAGGCTCCAGGGGTCAGCCCCAGCATTTT
CDR3aa: CASSLGSRGQPQHF
d_gene: NA
abundance: NA
v_gene: TRBV7-2
j_gene: TRBJ1-5

CDR3nt: TGTGCCAGCAGCGGACTAGCGGGAGGCACAGATACGCAGTATTTT
CDR3aa: CASSGLAGGTDTQYF
d_gene: TRBD2
abundance: NA
v_gene: TRBV9
j_gene: TRBJ2-3

CDR3nt: TGTGCCAGCTCACCCGGGACAGGCAACACCGGGGAGCTGTTTTTT
CDR3aa: CASSPGTGNTGELFF
d_gene: TRBD1
abundance: NA
v_gene: TRBV18
j_gene: TRBJ2-2

CDR3nt: TGTGCCAGATACCAGACAGCCCTGAACACTGAAGCTTTCTTT
CDR3aa: CARYQTALNTEAFF
d_gene: NA
abundance: NA
v_gene: TRBV5-3
j_gene: TRBJ1-1

CDR3nt: TGTGCCAGCAGTTTTACTAGCGGGAGACGAACAGATACGCAGTATTTT
CDR3aa: CASSFTSGRRTDTQYF
d_gene: TRBD2
abundance: NA
v_gene: TRBV2
j_gene: TRBJ2-3

CDR3nt: TGCGCCAGCAGACCCATTCAGGGGAACACCGGGGAGCTGTTTTTT
CDR3aa: CASRPIQGNTGELFF
d_gene: NA
abundance: NA
v_gene: TRBV4-1
j_gene: TRBJ2-2

CDR3nt: TGTGCCAGACAGGACAGGGGCGGAGGCTACACCTTC
CDR3aa: CARQDRGGGYTF
d_gene: TRBD1
abundance: NA
v_gene: TRBV28
j_gene: TRBJ1-2

CDR3nt: TGCGCTCGCACCGGGGGCAGGGGGCTCTGTGGCTACACCTTC
CDR3aa: CARTGGRGLCGYTF
d_gene: TRBD1
abundance: NA
v_gene: TRBV10-1
j_gene: TRBJ1-2

CDR3nt: TGTGCCAGCAGCTTAGATACTGATACGCAGTATTTT
CDR3aa: CASSLDTDTQYF
d_gene: NA
abundance: once
v_gene: TRBV7-2
j_gene: TRBJ2-3

CDR3nt: TGTGCCAGCAGTCGTAAGGGGGGGATTTGGGCAGATACGCAGTATTTT
CDR3aa: CASSRKGGIWADTQYF
d_gene: NA
abundance: NA
v_gene: TRBV27
j_gene: TRBJ2-3

CDR3nt: TGTGCCAGCAGGAGGGACTTTAGCACAGATACGCAGTATTTT
CDR3aa: CASRRDFSTDTQYF
d_gene: NA
abundance: NA
v_gene: TRBV3-1/TRBV3-2
j_gene: TRBJ2-3

CDR3nt: TGTGCCAGCAGCTTAGAGGGGACATCGAACACTGAAGCTTTCTTT
CDR3aa: CASSLEGTSNTEAFF
d_gene: NA
abundance: NA
v_gene: TRBV11-3
j_gene: TRBJ1-1

CDR3nt: TGTGCCAGTAGTATCATGGCTGCAGGTATATATAGCAATCAGCCCCAGCATTTT
CDR3aa: CASSIMAAGIYSNQPQHF
d_gene: NA
abundance: NA
v_gene: TRBV19
j_gene: TRBJ1-5

CDR3nt: TGCGCCAGCAGCTTTTACCGGGACAGGGGCCCCTTCGGGGGCTACACCTTC
CDR3aa: CASSFYRDRGPFGGYTF
d_gene: TRBD1
abundance: NA
v_gene: TRBV5-1
j_gene: TRBJ1-2

CDR3nt: TGTGCCAGCAGTTTAAGCCCTGGGGGCCGAGATACGCAGTATTTT
CDR3aa: CASSLSPGGRDTQYF
d_gene: NA
abundance: NA
v_gene: TRBV27
j_gene: TRBJ2-3

CDR3nt: TGTGCCAGCAGCCCGGGACTCGTTAGCACAGATACGCAGTATTTT
CDR3aa: CASSPGLVSTDTQYF
d_gene: NA
abundance: NA
v_gene: TRBV7-8
j_gene: TRBJ2-3

CDR3nt: TGCGCCAGCAGGGGACAGGGGGCTACCGGGGAGCTGTTTTTT
CDR3aa: CASRGQGATGELFF
d_gene: TRBD1
abundance: NA
v_gene: TRBV5-1
j_gene: TRBJ2-2

CDR3nt: TGTGCCAGCTGTGCGGTCACAGATACGCAGTATTTT
CDR3aa: CASCAVTDTQYF
d_gene: NA
abundance: NA
v_gene: TRBV2
j_gene: TRBJ2-3

CDR3nt: TGTGCCAGCTCACCAGTGAGGGATGACTATGGCTACACCTTC
CDR3aa: CASSPVRDDYGYTF
d_gene: NA
abundance: once
v_gene: TRBV18
j_gene: TRBJ1-2

CDR3nt: TGTGCCAGCAGCTTATTGCTCCAGGGAAATTCACCCCTCCACTTT
CDR3aa: CASSLLLQGNSPLHF
d_gene: NA
abundance: NA
v_gene: TRBV7-8
j_gene: TRBJ1-6

CDR3nt: TGTGCCAGCAGCTCCCGCAGGGTTGGTGGCTACACCTTC
CDR3aa: CASSSRRVGGYTF
d_gene: NA
abundance: NA
v_gene: TRBV5-8
j_gene: TRBJ1-2

CDR3nt: TGTGCCAGCAGTCTCACAAGACAGAACTATCAGCCCCAGCATTTT
CDR3aa: CASSLTRQNYQPQHF
d_gene: NA
abundance: NA
v_gene: TRBV27
j_gene: TRBJ1-5

CDR3nt: TGCGCCAGCACCCCGGCAGCGGCCGCAGATACGCAGTATTTT
CDR3aa: CASTPAAAADTQYF
d_gene: NA
abundance: NA
v_gene: TRBV5-1
j_gene: TRBJ2-3

CDR3nt: TGTGCCAGCAGTGAAGCCGGAACCTGGGCGAACGCAGATACGCAGTATTTT
CDR3aa: CASSEAGTWANADTQYF
d_gene: NA
abundance: NA
v_gene: TRBV2
j_gene: TRBJ2-3

CDR3nt: TGTGCCAGCAGCTTTAAAGGGGATGAGCAGTTCTTC
CDR3aa: CASSFKGDEQFF
d_gene: NA
abundance: NA
v_gene: TRBV11-2
j_gene: TRBJ2-1

CDR3nt: TGTGCCAGCAGCGCCCACACTAGCGGGAGTACAACAGATACGCAGTATTTT
CDR3aa: CASSAHTSGSTTDTQYF
d_gene: TRBD2
abundance: NA
v_gene: TRBV7-3
j_gene: TRBJ2-3

CDR3nt: TGCGCCAGCAGCCTAGAGACTGGAAACACCATATATTTT
CDR3aa: CASSLETGNTIYF
d_gene: NA
abundance: NA
v_gene: TRBV5-1
j_gene: TRBJ1-3

CDR3nt: TGTGCCAGCAGCTTGGGACTACTCTCAAACAATGAGCAGTTCTTC
CDR3aa: CASSLGLLSNNEQFF
d_gene: NA
abundance: NA
v_gene: TRBV5-4
j_gene: TRBJ2-1

CDR3nt: TGCGCCAGCAGTGAGTCGACAGGGGTGGTTCCCACCTTC
CDR3aa: CASSESTGVVPTF
d_gene: TRBD1
abundance: few
v_gene: TRBV10-1
j_gene: TRBJ1-2

CDR3nt: TGTGCCAGCAGCTTAGGTCCAGTTAACTATGGCTACACCTTC
CDR3aa: CASSLGPVNYGYTF
d_gene: NA
abundance: NA
v_gene: TRBV11-2
j_gene: TRBJ1-2

CDR3nt: TGTGCCATCAGTCCGGGACAGGGGTTGAACACTGAAGCTTTCTTT
CDR3aa: CAISPGQGLNTEAFF
d_gene: TRBD1
abundance: NA
v_gene: TRBV10-3
j_gene: TRBJ1-1

CDR3nt: TGTGCCTGGAGTGTAGGGACAGGCACTCATACAGATACGCAGTATTTT
CDR3aa: CAWSVGTGTHTDTQYF
d_gene: TRBD1
abundance: NA
v_gene: TRBV30
j_gene: TRBJ2-3

CDR3nt: TGTGCTAGTGGCGAACGACTAGCGGGGCAGGACAATGAGCAGTTCTTC
CDR3aa: CASGERLAGQDNEQFF
d_gene: TRBD2
abundance: NA
v_gene: TRBV12-5
j_gene: TRBJ2-1

CDR3nt: TGTGCCAGTAGTCGAACAGGGGACTATGGCTACACCTTC
CDR3aa: CASSRTGDYGYTF
d_gene: TRBD1
abundance: NA
v_gene: TRBV19
j_gene: TRBJ1-2

CDR3nt: TGTGCCAGCAGCCAACCCGAGGGCGGGAAACTGTTTTTT
CDR3aa: CASSQPEGGKLFF
d_gene: NA
abundance: NA
v_gene: TRBV3-1/TRBV3-2
j_gene: TRBJ1-4

CDR3nt: TGTGCCAGCGGCCGGGTGGGACACCAGAAGGGGCAGTTCTTC
CDR3aa: CASGRVGHQKGQFF
d_gene: NA
abundance: NA
v_gene: TRBV9
j_gene: TRBJ2-1

CDR3nt: TGTGCCACCAGTGGCGGGACAGGGAACACTGAAGCTTTCTTT
CDR3aa: CATSGGTGNTEAFF
d_gene: TRBD1
abundance: NA
v_gene: TRBV24-1
j_gene: TRBJ1-1

CDR3nt: TGTGCCAGCAGCCCTAGTAGCGGGGGGATCACAGATACGCAGTATTTT
CDR3aa: CASSPSSGGITDTQYF
d_gene: TRBD2
abundance: once
v_gene: TRBV7-7
j_gene: TRBJ2-3

CDR3nt: TGTGCCAGTAGTATAGCCCCCCTAGCAGGAGGCTACACCTTC
CDR3aa: CASSIAPLAGGYTF
d_gene: NA
abundance: NA
v_gene: TRBV19
j_gene: TRBJ1-2

CDR3nt: TGTGCCAGCAGTTTAGCGGGGGTAGTTAATTCACCCCTCCACTTT
CDR3aa: CASSLAGVVNSPLHF
d_gene: NA
abundance: NA
v_gene: TRBV28
j_gene: TRBJ1-6

CDR3nt: TGTGCCAGTAGTATAGAGGCTAGCTCTGGAAACACCATATATTTT
CDR3aa: CASSIEASSGNTIYF
d_gene: NA
abundance: NA
v_gene: TRBV19
j_gene: TRBJ1-3

CDR3nt: TGTGCCAGCAGCTCAGACGGGACTTGGACTGAAGCTTTCTTT
CDR3aa: CASSSDGTWTEAFF
d_gene: NA
abundance: NA
v_gene: TRBV7-2
j_gene: TRBJ1-1

CDR3nt: TGTGCCAGCAGCTTAGAGACACGACCATTGAACACTGAAGCTTTCTTT
CDR3aa: CASSLETRPLNTEAFF
d_gene: NA
abundance: NA
v_gene: TRBV7-8
j_gene: TRBJ1-1

CDR3nt: TGTGCCAGCAGCGCGCAATCAGCGGGGGCAGGCCTCAATCAGCCCCAGCATTTT
CDR3aa: CASSAQSAGAGLNQPQHF
d_gene: NA
abundance: NA
v_gene: TRBV27
j_gene: TRBJ1-5

CDR3nt: TGCGCCAGCAGCCAAGAAGGGGGTTTGACCGGCTACACCTTC
CDR3aa: CASSQEGGLTGYTF
d_gene: NA
abundance: NA
v_gene: TRBV4-3
j_gene: TRBJ1-2

CDR3nt: TGTGCCAGCAGCTACATAACAGGGGAGATGAAAGCTTTCTTT
CDR3aa: CASSYITGEMKAFF
d_gene: TRBD1
abundance: NA
v_gene: TRBV13
j_gene: TRBJ1-1

CDR3nt: TGTGCCAGAAGCCAACGGACTGCCAGCACAGATACGCAGTATTTT
CDR3aa: CARSQRTASTDTQYF
d_gene: NA
abundance: NA
v_gene: TRBV5-3
j_gene: TRBJ2-3

CDR3nt: TGCGCCAGCAGCCAAATAGGAGGGTCCACAGATACGCAGTATTTT
CDR3aa: CASSQIGGSTDTQYF
d_gene: NA
abundance: NA
v_gene: TRBV4-1
j_gene: TRBJ2-3

CDR3nt: TGTGCCAGCAGCTATTTGGACAGGGGAAGTCAGCCCCAGCATTTT
CDR3aa: CASSYLDRGSQPQHF
d_gene: TRBD1
abundance: few
v_gene: TRBV2
j_gene: TRBJ1-5

CDR3nt: TGTGCCAGCAGCTTCGGACAGGGCGAGACCCAGTACTTC
CDR3aa: CASSFGQGETQYF
d_gene: TRBD1
abundance: once
v_gene: TRBV7-6
j_gene: TRBJ2-5

CDR3nt: TGTGCCAGCAGGGGAGGGACAGGGAACACTGAAGCTTTCTTT
CDR3aa: CASRGGTGNTEAFF
d_gene: TRBD1
abundance: NA
v_gene: TRBV27
j_gene: TRBJ1-1

CDR3nt: TGTGCCAGCACAACAACTCTGGGCGGCTACACCTTC
CDR3aa: CASTTTLGGYTF
d_gene: NA
abundance: NA
v_gene: TRBV28
j_gene: TRBJ1-2